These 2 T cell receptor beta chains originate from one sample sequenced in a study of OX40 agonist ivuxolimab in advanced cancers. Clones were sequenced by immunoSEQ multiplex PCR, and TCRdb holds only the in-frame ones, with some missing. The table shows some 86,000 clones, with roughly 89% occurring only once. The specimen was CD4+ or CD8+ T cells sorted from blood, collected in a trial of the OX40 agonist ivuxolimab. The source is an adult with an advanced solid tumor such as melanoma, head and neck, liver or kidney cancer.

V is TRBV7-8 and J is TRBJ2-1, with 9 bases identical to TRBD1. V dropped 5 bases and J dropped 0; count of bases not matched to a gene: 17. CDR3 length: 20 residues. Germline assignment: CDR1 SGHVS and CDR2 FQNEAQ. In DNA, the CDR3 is TGTGCCAGCAGCATCCTACAGGGGGCCCCAACTTTCAGCTCCTACAATGAGCAGTTCTTC. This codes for CASSILQGAPTFSSYNEQFF.

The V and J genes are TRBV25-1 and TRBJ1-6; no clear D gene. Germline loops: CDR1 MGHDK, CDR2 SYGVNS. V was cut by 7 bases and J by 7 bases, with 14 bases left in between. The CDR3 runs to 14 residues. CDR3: CASKGRVLNSPLHF. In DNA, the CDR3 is TGTGCCAGCAAAGGCCGAGTCCTCAATTCACCCCTCCACTTT.